This T cell receptor (beta chain) is drawn from a study of shared clonotypes between healthy human individuals. The CDR3 is made up of 15 amino acids. Trimming took 1 base from V and 1 from J, leaving 9 bases between them. The germline gives CDR1 SGHAT, CDR2 FQNNGV. The study's findings and limits: For sorted subsets, rarefaction showed incomplete sequencing despite large depth.

Sequenced by immunoSEQ multiplex PCR; TCRdb stores in-frame clones only, minus some. The table has millions of clones, just over 90% seen once. As concerns this clone: The target antigen is unknown.

The rearrangement links TRBV11-2 to TRBJ2-3; D gene unclear. The sequenced sample was naive CD4+ T cells sorted from blood. Sample subset: CD45RA+ positively selected. The clonotype was recovered from a man aged 18 to 35 in good health. The CDR3 nucleotides are TGTGCCAGCAGCTTAGTTCTGACCGGCACAGATACGCAGTATTTT. Amino acids: CASSLVLTGTDTQYF.